Presented here are 26 T cell receptor beta chains from one specimen sequenced in a study of blood T cell repertoires in COVID-19. The table came from immunoSEQ multiplex PCR; TCRdb's copy has only in-frame clones and leaves some out. The data show 490,000 or so clones, with 75% to 90% seen just once and just over 8% held by the top ten. Source material: PBMCs or T cells enriched from blood (not recorded which). These receptors were taken from a woman in her fifties or sixties who had recovered from COVID-19.

V gene TRBV6-5 combines with J gene TRBJ1-2, with 7 nucleotides matching TRBD1. There are 12 residues in the CDR3. V lost 11 bases to trimming and J lost 5 bases; unmatched junction nucleotides: 8. Germline V gene data show CDR1 as MNHEY and CDR2 as SVGAGI. The CDR3 bases are TGTGCCGGCTACAGGGGAGGATATGGCTACACCTTC. It encodes CAGYRGGYGYTF.

The chain combines TRBV7-2 with TRBJ2-3, with a weak D call TRBD2 (5 bases). CDR3 size: 11 residues. CDR1 is SGHTA and CDR2 is FQGNSA in the germline V gene. V lost 6 bases and J lost 8, with 9 bases in between. This chain's CDR3 is CASSLARTQYF. CDR3 nucleotides: TGTGCCAGCAGTCTAGCCCGTACGCAGTATTTT. The whole variable domain, remainder taken from reference TRBV7-2 and TRBJ2-3, is GAGVSQSPSNKVTEKGKDVELRCDPISGHTALYWYRQSLGQGLEFLIYFQGNSAPDKSGLPSDRFSAERTGGSVSTLTIQRTQQEDSAVYLCASSLARTQYFGPGTRLTVL.

In DNA form, the CDR3 reads TGTGCCATCAGTGATGGGGAGACGGGGGGCAATCAGCCCCAGCATTTT. Translated, it gives CAISDGETGGNQPQHF. The chain carries TRBV10-3 and TRBJ1-5; a possible D gene is TRBD1 (5 bases). Germline lookup yields CDR1 ENHRY and CDR2 SYGVKD. The CDR3 is 16 amino acids. The germline V and J ends were trimmed by 3 bases and 2 bases, with 14 bases remaining between them.

In nucleotides, the CDR3 is TGTGCCAGCAGCTGGGACAGCTACGAGCAGTACGTC. Translating it yields CASSWDSYEQYV. The chain employs TRBV5-8 and TRBJ2-7, with TRBD1 matching over 7 bases. The germline CDR1 and CDR2 sequences are SGHTS and YDEGEE. Trimming removed 3 bases from V and 3 bases from J; junction bases left unmatched: 0. This CDR3 is 12 amino acids long.

The gene calls are TRBV3-1 (or the pseudogene TRBV3-2) and TRBJ1-2, with 10 bases matching TRBD1. This CDR3 is 18 amino acids long. Trimming at V came to 2 bases and at J to 3 bases, leaving 12 bases not matched to a gene. Looked up from germline, CDR1 is LGHDT and CDR2 is YNNKEL (reference sequence). The CDR3 is CASSQKGTGAINHYGYTF. In nucleotides, the CDR3 is TGTGCCAGCAGCCAAAAAGGGACAGGGGCGATTAATCACTATGGCTACACCTTC.

CDR3 residues: CASSQEKNSPLHF. CDR3 bases: TGTGCCAGTAGTCAGGAAAAAAATTCACCCCTCCACTTT. The chain has TRBV19 and TRBJ1-6; no reliable D call. The V end lost 5 bases, the J end lost 7 bases, and 9 bases lay between the germline ends. In germline, CDR1 is LNHDA, CDR2 SQIVND (reference sequence). CDR3 length equals 13 residues.

The chain carries TRBV2 and TRBJ1-2; 7 bases are shared with TRBD1. The CDR3 sequence is 12 residues long. Germline loops: CDR1 SNHLY, CDR2 FYNNEI. V lost 6 bases, J lost 14 bases, and 12 bases stayed unmatched. DNA for the CDR3: TGTGCCAGCAGACAACCTGACAGGGCCACTACCTTC. This encodes CASRQPDRATTF.

This clone was counted between two and nine times. J is TRBJ1-1 and V is TRBV18; 8 bases agree with TRBD1. The CDR3 is made up of 15 amino acids. Germline CDR1 is KGHSH and CDR2 is LQKENI. After removal of 0 bases from V and 3 bases from J, the junction contained 3 bases not matched to a gene. The CDR3 is CASSPPGQEHTEAFF. The CDR3 nucleotides read TGTGCCAGCTCACCACCGGGACAGGAGCACACTGAAGCTTTCTTT.

The chain recombines TRBV7-2 with TRBJ2-7, with TRBD1 identical over 8 bases. Trimming removed 3 bases from V and 6 bases from J; junction bases left unmatched: 4. Germline-derived CDR1 and CDR2 are SGHTA and FQGNSA. This CDR3 is built from 13 residues. This chain's CDR3 is CASSLGRGREQYF. CDR3 nucleotide sequence: TGTGCCAGCAGCTTGGGCAGGGGGCGCGAGCAGTACTTC.

The rearrangement uses TRBV5-4 and TRBJ1-2; 9 bases line up with TRBD1. Trimming cost V 0 bases and J 6 bases; bases outside gene matches: 6. CDR3 length equals 15 residues. Germline CDR1 SGHNT, CDR2 YYREEE (reference sequence). The CDR3 DNA reads TGTGCCAGCAGCTTGGACGGGACAGGGATAGATGGCTACACCTTC. This gives the protein CASSLDGTGIDGYTF.

The V gene is TRBV5-1, the J gene TRBJ1-5; 8 positions match TRBD1. The trim removed 1 base at V and 0 bases at J, leaving 6 bases unmatched. The germline V gene has CDR1 SGHRS and CDR2 YFSETQ. The CDR3 runs to 17 residues. CDR3: CASSLLGQGYSNQPQHF. CDR3 DNA: TGCGCCAGCAGCTTGCTTGGACAGGGATATAGCAATCAGCCCCAGCATTTT.

This chain connects TRBV24-1 to TRBJ1-2, with 9 bases lining up with TRBD1. The CDR3 length is 15 residues. V was clipped by 3 bases and J by 4 bases; unmatched bases: 5. Germline V CDR1 and CDR2: KGHDR, SFDVKD. CDR3 amino acids: CATSDRTGERYGYTF. The CDR3 nucleotides read TGTGCCACCAGTGATAGGACAGGGGAACGCTATGGCTACACCTTC.

A single count supports this clone. The genes are TRBV19 and TRBJ1-3; D is ambiguous. The CDR3 is 14 residues long. The germline V and J ends were trimmed by 10 bases and 2 bases, with 15 bases remaining between them. The V gene's germline CDR1 is LNHDA and CDR2 SQIVND (reference sequence). CDR3 nucleotides: TGTGCCACCACGGCAGGCTCTGCTGGAAACACCATATATTTT. Translation gives CATTAGSAGNTIYF.

This sequence joins TRBV7-8 and TRBJ1-1, with D possibly matching TRBD1 (5 bases). The CDR3 has 15 amino acids. Trimming removed 1 base from V and 4 bases from J, with 13 bases in between. Germline V gene lookup returns CDR1 SGHVS and CDR2 FQNEAQ. For the CDR3, the DNA is TGTGCCAGCAGCTTAGAGGGGTCCCGGATCACTGAAGCTTTCTTT. Translating gives CASSLEGSRITEAFF.

The chain carries TRBV6-5 and TRBJ1-1, with a tentative D call TRBD1 (5 bases). The ends were cut back, 7 bases at V and 4 bases at J, with 13 bases in the middle. From germline, CDR1 is MNHEY and CDR2 SVGAGI. This CDR3 spans 13 amino acids. CDR3 region: CASILDSRTEAFF. In DNA, the CDR3 is TGTGCCAGCATATTAGACAGTCGCACTGAAGCTTTCTTT.

The rearrangement uses TRBV19 and TRBJ2-3; 9 nucleotides match TRBD2. V shed 2 bases, J shed 3 bases, and the junction held 3 bases outside the gene matches. The germline CDR1 and CDR2 sequences are LNHDA and SQIVND (reference sequence). The CDR3 is 15 residues long. This CDR3 reads CASSITSGLTDTQYF. DNA for the CDR3: TGTGCCAGTAGTATAACTAGCGGGTTAACAGATACGCAGTATTTT.

The chain uses TRBV2 and TRBJ2-1; D may be TRBD1 (5 bases). V was pared by 8 bases and J by 0 bases, with 14 bases between. There are 15 residues in the CDR3. The V gene's germline CDR1 is SNHLY and CDR2 FYNNEI. The CDR3 DNA follows: TGTGCCAGCGCTGAAAGGGGCAGCTCCTACAATGAGCAGTTCTTC. Residues: CASAERGSSYNEQFF.

Only one count was recorded for this clone. The chain combines TRBV30 with TRBJ1-3; possibly TRBD1 for D (5 bases). The length of the CDR3 is 17 residues. V gave up 3 bases and J gave up 1 base, with 19 bases separating them. The germline V gene has CDR1 GTSNPN and CDR2 SVGIG (reference sequence). CDR3 region: CAWSVPGGVGSGNTIYF. CDR3 DNA: TGTGCCTGGAGCGTCCCGGGGGGGGTCGGGTCTGGAAACACCATATATTTT.

This clone has just a few counts. The chain employs TRBV15 and TRBJ2-1; 7 bases line up with TRBD1. This CDR3 has 14 residues. V shed 4 bases, J shed 6 bases, and the junction held 6 bases outside the gene matches. CDR1 LNHNV and CDR2 YYDKDF come from the germline V gene (reference sequence). As DNA, the CDR3 is TGTGCCACCAGCACTCGGACAGGCCCCAATGAGCAGTTCTTC. Its translation is CATSTRTGPNEQFF.

The V call is TRBV15, the J call TRBJ1-2, with TRBD1 as a possible D gene (6 bases). Trimming took 4 bases from V and 7 from J, leaving 19 bases between them. The germline gives CDR1 LNHNV, CDR2 YYDKDF (reference sequence). The CDR3 loop spans 15 amino acids. The CDR3 DNA is TGTGCCACCAGCACTAGGGATCGTGGGGACACTGGCTACACCTTC. This gives the protein CATSTRDRGDTGYTF.

The rearrangement links TRBV6-5 to TRBJ2-5; 9 bases are a match to TRBD2. The V gene's germline CDR1 is MNHEY and CDR2 SVGAGI. The junction had 8 bases not matched to a gene; V was cut back by 7 bases and J by 5 bases. The CDR3 is 14 amino acids. In nucleotides, the CDR3 is TGTGCCAGCACCGGAGCGGGGGGCCAGGAGACCCAGTACTTC. As protein: CASTGAGGQETQYF.

The V gene is TRBV15, the J gene TRBJ2-7, with TRBD1 as a possible D gene (5 bases). V shed 3 bases and J shed 0 bases, with 12 bases lying between them. This CDR3 has 15 amino acids. Germline V gene lookup returns CDR1 LNHNV and CDR2 YYDKDF (reference sequence). The CDR3 region has the DNA TGTGCCACCAGCAGTCCGGACATGCTCTCCTACGAGCAGTACTTC. Translated: CATSSPDMLSYEQYF.

The chain employs TRBV5-4 and TRBJ1-2, with D possibly matching TRBD1 (5 bases). Trimming took 6 bases from V and 8 from J, leaving 14 bases between them. The germline gives CDR1 SGHNT, CDR2 YYREEE (reference sequence). The CDR3 is 12 amino acids. The CDR3 nucleotides are TGTGCCAGCACCTGGGGGGGGAACGGCTACACCTTC. Residues: CASTWGGNGYTF.

This clone has just a few counts. The chain joins TRBV10-3 to TRBJ1-1; 8 nucleotides line up with TRBD1. The CDR3 runs 14 residues. The trim removed 6 bases at V and 4 bases at J, leaving 7 bases unmatched. Germline assignment: CDR1 ENHRY and CDR2 SYGVKD. The CDR3 loop is CAIRGGQVTTEAFF. The CDR3 DNA reads as TGTGCCATCAGGGGGGGACAGGTGACCACTGAAGCTTTCTTT.

The chain links TRBV3-1 (or the pseudogene TRBV3-2) to TRBJ1-6; D is undetermined. Germline CDR1 LGHDT, CDR2 YNNKEL (reference sequence). With 4 bases removed from V and 8 bases from J, the gap between germline ends came to 6 bases. CDR3 size: 12 residues. As DNA, the CDR3 is TGTGCCAGCAGCCGGCTGGATTCACCCCTCCACTTT. Translation: CASSRLDSPLHF.

V usage is TRBV3-1 (or the pseudogene TRBV3-2) and J usage is TRBJ1-2; D not certain. The CDR3 spans 15 residues. Germline V lookup: CDR1 LGHDT, CDR2 YNNKEL (reference sequence). Trimming shortened V by 6 bases and J by 5 bases, and 19 bases separated the two germline ends. The CDR3 DNA reads as TGTGCCAGCAGTCAACTTTCCTGGCGGAAGTATGGCTACACCTTC. It codes for CASSQLSWRKYGYTF.